This TCR beta chain was sequenced in a study of shared clonotypes between healthy human individuals. For the study at large: With ages of 18 to 49, the donors were a couple of women and a few men. Overall study results and limits: When naive CD4 clonotypes were compared across a handful of donors, 4% to 5.5% were shared. An effect of sequencing depth on clonotype sharing among donors was expected.

For this clone: Antigen specificity is unknown.

TCRdb's table, derived via immunoSEQ multiplex PCR, lists solely in-frame clones and lacks some. The sample yields roughly 2.1 million clones, approximately 94% seen once. CD45RO-negative, CCR7-positively selected cells formed the naive CD8 fraction, excluding terminally differentiated effector memory CD45RA+ cells. The V end was cut by 7 bases, the J end by 0 bases, with 10 bases between. The CDR3 sequence is 13 residues long. The germline CDR1 and CDR2 sequences are SGHRS and YFSETQ. Sequences were obtained from naive CD8+ T cells from PBMCs. This chain connects TRBV5-1 to TRBJ1-1, with D possibly being TRBD1 (5 bases). The receptor's source is a man younger than 30 in good health. Some clones in this sample may be carry-over from other donors' samples. CDR3 sequence: CASHGTLNTEAFF. The CDR3 nucleotides are TGCGCCAGCCATGGGACCTTGAACACTGAAGCTTTCTTT.